This TCR beta chain was observed in a study of cytotoxic CD8 clonotypes in ibrutinib-treated CLL. This table comes from immunoSEQ multiplex PCR, and its TCRdb copy is limited to in-frame clones, with some not included. The sample yields some 350,000 clones, 67% seen once. This CDR3 region has 12 residues. This clone has just one count. The gene calls are TRBV12-2 and TRBJ2-7; the table's TRBD2 call for D was not verified on the DNA. TRBV12-2 is a listed pseudogene. The source material was PBMCs, sampled after 36 months of ibrutinib treatment. The TCR originated in a human donor with chronic lymphocytic leukemia. DNA of the CDR3: TGTGCAAGTCGCTTAGTAAACTACGAGCAGTACTTC. Amino acid sequence: CASRLVNYEQYF.